A single sample gave rise to the 11 T cell receptor beta chains below, sequenced in a study of cytomegalovirus exposure and HLA in healthy donors. 60 Vbeta and 13 Jbeta primers were used in PCR. Some clones are missing from TCRdb's copy, which holds only in-frame ones; the method was immunoSEQ multiplex PCR. The repertoire holds 150,000 to 200,000 clones, with around 78% as singletons. The sequenced sample was PBMCs. All receptors derive from a woman between 40 and 55 years old in good health and CMV-seronegative.

The J gene is TRBJ1-5, the V gene TRBV2; D possibly corresponds to TRBD1 (6 bases). CDR1 is SNHLY, CDR2 FYNNEI, per germline. The V gene lost 3 bases and the J gene lost 0 bases, with 9 bases spanning the gap. There are 15 residues in the CDR3. The CDR3: CASSDGGPSNQPQHF. As DNA, the CDR3 is TGTGCCAGCAGTGACGGGGGGCCTAGCAATCAGCCCCAGCATTTT. Full variable domain (remainder filled in from reference TRBV2 and TRBJ1-5): EPEVTQTPSHQVTQMGQEVILRCVPISNHLYFYWYRQILGQKVEFLVSFYNNEISEKSEIFDDQFSVERPDGSNFTLKIRSTKLEDSAMYFCASSDGGPSNQPQHFGDGTRLSIL.

The chain couples TRBV5-1 to TRBJ2-1; 7 bases align to TRBD2. The CDR3 is 17 residues long. Germline V lookup: CDR1 SGHRS, CDR2 YFSETQ. V was pared by 2 bases and J by 2 bases, with 10 bases of the junction left unmatched. The DNA of the CDR3 is TGCGCCAGCAGCTTTGGAGGCGGGAGCCTAACCTACAATGAGCAGTTCTTC. This gives the protein CASSFGGGSLTYNEQFF.

This rearrangement joins TRBV14 to TRBJ2-2, with TRBD2 matching over 9 bases. The CDR3 has 19 amino acids. Germline CDR1 SGHDN, CDR2 FVKESK. The V segment lost 2 bases and the J segment 4 bases; nucleotides outside the gene matches: 14. CDR3 amino acids: CASSQLRGRLAGITGELFF. The CDR3 region has the DNA TGTGCCAGCAGCCAACTCCGAGGGAGGCTAGCGGGGATCACCGGGGAGCTGTTTTTT.

The chain combines TRBV5-7 with TRBJ2-5, with D possibly being TRBD2 (5 bases). The J call may be incorrect, as the DNA end agrees better with TRBJ2-7. TRBV5-7 has ORF status, its function being uncertain. The CDR3 runs to 11 residues. For the CDR3, the DNA is TGTGCCAGCAGCTTGAGCGGCGAGCAGTACTTC. Encoded protein: CASSLSGEQYF.

This clone was observed once. The rearrangement joins TRBV2 to TRBJ2-7; possibly TRBD1 for D (7 bases). This CDR3 is 13 amino acids long. Per the germline V gene, CDR1 is SNHLY and CDR2 is FYNNEI. The V gene lost 4 bases and the J gene lost 7 bases, with 14 bases spanning the gap. The CDR3 loop reads CASSGDSGGEQYF. The CDR3 DNA follows: TGTGCCAGCAGTGGGGACTCAGGGGGAGAGCAGTACTTC. Full variable domain (remainder filled in from reference TRBV2 and TRBJ2-7): EPEVTQTPSHQVTQMGQEVILRCVPISNHLYFYWYRQILGQKVEFLVSFYNNEISEKSEIFDDQFSVERPDGSNFTLKIRSTKLEDSAMYFCASSGDSGGEQYFGPGTRLTVT.

The V and J genes are TRBV5-1 and TRBJ2-2; 7 bases fit TRBD1. In germline, CDR1 is SGHRS, CDR2 YFSETQ. The CDR3 is made up of 16 amino acids. V lost 7 bases and J lost 1; bases outside the gene matches: 10. The CDR3 loop is CASLPRTGLNTGELFF. The CDR3 nucleotides read TGCGCCAGCTTACCCCGGACAGGCTTGAACACCGGGGAGCTGTTTTTT.

This clone appeared a single time. The V and J genes are TRBV2 and TRBJ2-7, with TRBD2 matching 9 bases. The CDR3 loop spans 15 amino acids. Germline CDR1 is SNHLY and CDR2 is FYNNEI. The J segment lost 1 base and the V segment lost 5 bases, leaving 6 bases of the junction unmatched. The CDR3 spells CASSRPSGVSYEQYF. The DNA of the CDR3 is TGTGCCAGCAGTAGACCTAGCGGGGTATCCTACGAGCAGTACTTC. Combining the CDR3 with reference TRBV2 and TRBJ2-7 gives the whole variable domain EPEVTQTPSHQVTQMGQEVILRCVPISNHLYFYWYRQILGQKVEFLVSFYNNEISEKSEIFDDQFSVERPDGSNFTLKIRSTKLEDSAMYFCASSRPSGVSYEQYFGPGTRLTVT.

This clone appeared a single time. The rearrangement uses TRBV27 and TRBJ2-4; D not resolved. The ends were cut back, 4 bases at V and 0 bases at J, with 10 bases in the middle. CDR1 and CDR2 (germline): MNHEY, SMNVEV (reference sequence). This CDR3 has 15 amino acids. DNA for the CDR3: TGTGCCAGCAGTTCCCTGAGTTTAGCCAAAAACATTCAGTACTTC. Its translation is CASSSLSLAKNIQYF.

CDR3 sequence reads: CASSQGRGTDYEQYF. DNA of the CDR3: TGTGCCAGCAGCCAAGGGCGGGGGACTGATTACGAGCAGTACTTC. The chain couples TRBV14 to TRBJ2-7; 7 bases agree with TRBD2. CDR3 length: 15 residues. CDR1 and CDR2 from the germline V gene are SGHDN and FVKESK. The trim removed 1 base at V and 4 bases at J, leaving 7 bases unmatched.

The J gene is TRBJ2-5, the V gene TRBV30; D gene unclear. The CDR3 length is 14 residues. Germline V gives CDR1 GTSNPN, CDR2 SVGIG (reference sequence). Trimming took 0 bases from V and 2 from J, leaving 10 bases between them. Here the CDR3 reads CAWSVDTIQETQYF. CDR3 coding DNA: TGTGCCTGGAGTGTAGACACAATACAAGAGACCCAGTACTTC.

The chain links TRBV5-6 to TRBJ2-2, with D uncertain. The germline CDR1 and CDR2 sequences are SGHDT and YYEEEE. The V and J ends lost 4 bases and 4 bases respectively, with 11 bases between them. The CDR3 sequence is 14 residues long. The DNA for the CDR3 is TGTGCCAGCAGCCCGTACACGGGCACCGGGGAGCTGTTTTTT. Amino acids: CASSPYTGTGELFF. Using reference TRBV5-6 and TRBJ2-2 for the parts outside the CDR3, the full variable domain is DAGVTQSPTHLIKTRGQQVTLRCSPKSGHDTVSWYQQALGQGPQFIFQYYEEEERQRGNFPDRFSGHQFPNYSSELNVNALLLGDSALYLCASSPYTGTGELFFGEGSRLTVL.